This is a list of T cell receptor beta chains from one sample in a study of cytomegalovirus exposure and HLA in healthy donors. This table comes from immunoSEQ multiplex PCR, and its TCRdb copy is limited to in-frame clones, with some not included. The repertoire holds 90,000 to 95,000 clones, with around 80% as singletons. The sequencing input was PBMCs. The receptors derive from a male donor in good health and CMV-seropositive. Each CDR3 is given with its conserved first and last residue. The D gene is left open where the match is weak. Part of the rows lack a size; the others show once, few, many or a class for expanded clones.

J: TRBJ1-1
size: few
V: TRBV28
D: .
CDR3: CASSFVNTEAFF
DNA: TGTGCCAGCAGTTTCGTGAACACTGAAGCTTTCTTT

J: TRBJ2-7
size: .
V: TRBV2
D: .
CDR3: CASSGIREKQHEQYF
DNA: TGTGCCAGCAGTGGAATACGGGAGAAACAGCACGAGCAGTACTTC

J: TRBJ2-3
size: .
V: TRBV18
D: TRBD2
CDR3: CASSPGLAVDTQYF
DNA: TGTGCCAGCTCACCGGGACTAGCGGTAGATACGCAGTATTTT

J: TRBJ1-2
size: .
V: TRBV7-9
D: TRBD1
CDR3: CASSTTIGTGGEMGGYTF
DNA: TGTGCCAGCTCTACGACGATCGGGACAGGAGGGGAAATGGGCGGCTACACCTTC

J: TRBJ2-5
size: .
V: TRBV11-2
D: .
CDR3: CASSLVGAGETQYF
DNA: TGTGCCAGCAGCTTAGTAGGGGCGGGGGAGACCCAGTACTTC

J: TRBJ2-1
size: .
V: TRBV19
D: .
CDR3: CATNRENNEQFF
DNA: TGTGCCACGAACAGGGAAAATAATGAGCAGTTCTTC

J: TRBJ2-1
size: .
V: TRBV7-3
D: TRBD1
CDR3: CASSPTQGTNEQFF
DNA: TGTGCCAGCAGCCCTACACAGGGGACAAATGAGCAGTTCTTC

J: TRBJ1-1
size: .
V: TRBV15
D: .
CDR3: CATGRWQMNTEAFF
DNA: TGTGCCACCGGGAGGTGGCAGATGAACACTGAAGCTTTCTTT

J: TRBJ1-6
size: .
V: TRBV6-1
D: TRBD1
CDR3: CASRTRTGDNSPLHF
DNA: TGTGCCAGCAGGACGAGGACAGGGGATAATTCACCCCTCCACTTT

J: TRBJ2-7
size: .
V: TRBV5-6
D: TRBD1
CDR3: CASSGTGTGSYEQYF
DNA: TGTGCCAGCAGCGGTACCGGGACAGGGTCCTACGAGCAGTACTTC

J: TRBJ1-5
size: .
V: TRBV9
D: TRBD1
CDR3: CASSVGAGGTDQPQHF
DNA: TGTGCCAGCAGCGTAGGGGCGGGGGGGACAGATCAGCCCCAGCATTTT

J: TRBJ2-7
size: .
V: TRBV2
D: .
CDR3: CASSESRGEQYF
DNA: TGTGCCAGCAGTGAAAGCAGGGGCGAGCAGTACTTC

J: TRBJ2-3
size: .
V: TRBV18
D: .
CDR3: CASSASTDTQYF
DNA: TGTGCCAGCTCGGCTAGCACAGATACGCAGTATTTT

J: TRBJ1-2
size: .
V: TRBV15
D: TRBD1
CDR3: CATSWTGTRGNGYTF
DNA: TGTGCCACCAGCTGGACAGGGACGAGGGGGAATGGCTACACCTTC

J: TRBJ2-3
size: .
V: TRBV6-1
D: TRBD2
CDR3: CASSDARLAGDRTDTQYF
DNA: TGTGCCAGCAGTGATGCCAGACTAGCGGGGGATCGCACAGATACGCAGTATTTT

J: TRBJ2-7
size: .
V: TRBV19
D: TRBD1
CDR3: CASSDGGQVNEQYF
DNA: TGTGCCAGTAGTGACGGCGGACAGGTCAACGAGCAGTACTTC

J: TRBJ1-1
size: .
V: TRBV11-1
D: .
CDR3: CASSLGRNTEAFF
DNA: TGTGCCAGCAGCTTAGGCAGGAACACTGAAGCTTTCTTT

J: TRBJ2-1
size: .
V: TRBV7-9
D: .
CDR3: CASSLERYNEQFF
DNA: TGTGCCAGCAGCTTAGAGCGCTACAATGAGCAGTTCTTC

J: TRBJ1-2
size: .
V: TRBV19
D: TRBD1
CDR3: CASSGWDRGRAGYTF
DNA: TGTGCCAGTAGTGGATGGGACAGGGGGCGCGCTGGCTACACCTTC

J: TRBJ1-1
size: .
V: TRBV28
D: .
CDR3: CASSLYSGPRAREAFF
DNA: TGTGCCAGCAGTTTATATAGCGGGCCCCGCGCCAGGGAAGCTTTCTTT

J: TRBJ1-5
size: .
V: TRBV28
D: .
CDR3: CASSSTQTASLQRPQHF
DNA: TGTGCCAGCAGTTCGACCCAGACAGCAAGTCTACAAAGGCCCCAGCATTTT

J: TRBJ1-5
size: .
V: TRBV10-2
D: TRBD1
CDR3: CASSKTGGNQPQHF
DNA: TGCGCCAGCAGCAAGACAGGGGGGAATCAGCCCCAGCATTTT

J: TRBJ1-2
size: once
V: TRBV10-3
D: TRBD1
CDR3: CAISESGGGLSPSNYGYTF
DNA: TGTGCCATCAGTGAGTCAGGGGGCGGACTATCGCCCTCTAACTATGGCTACACCTTC

J: TRBJ2-5
size: few
V: TRBV9
D: TRBD1
CDR3: CASRTGQGETQYF
DNA: TGTGCCAGCCGTACCGGACAGGGAGAGACCCAGTACTTC

J: TRBJ2-5
size: .
V: TRBV5-4
D: TRBD1
CDR3: CASSYRGQGGETQYF
DNA: TGTGCCAGCAGCTACAGAGGACAGGGTGGGGAGACCCAGTACTTC

J: TRBJ1-1
size: .
V: TRBV11-2
D: .
CDR3: CASSLDLGLSNTEAFF
DNA: TGTGCCAGCAGCTTAGACCTTGGGCTATCGAACACTGAAGCTTTCTTT

J: TRBJ2-7
size: .
V: TRBV28
D: TRBD1
CDR3: CASSRDRTYEQYF
DNA: TGTGCCAGCAGCCGGGACAGAACCTACGAGCAGTACTTC

J: TRBJ2-3
size: .
V: TRBV18
D: .
CDR3: CASSPGADTQYF
DNA: TGTGCCAGCTCACCGGGCGCAGATACGCAGTATTTT

J: TRBJ2-5
size: .
V: TRBV13
D: .
CDR3: CASSLSEEPGQETQYF
DNA: TGTGCCAGCAGCTTGTCGGAGGAACCGGGCCAAGAGACCCAGTACTTC

J: TRBJ2-1
size: once
V: TRBV7-2
D: TRBD1
CDR3: CASSFGTGGYNEQFF
DNA: TGTGCCAGCAGCTTTGGGACAGGGGGATACAATGAGCAGTTCTTC

J: TRBJ1-6
size: .
V: TRBV28
D: .
CDR3: CASNWQGLRSPLHF
DNA: TGTGCCAGCAACTGGCAGGGGTTACGTTCACCCCTCCACTTT

J: TRBJ1-1
size: few
V: TRBV5-1
D: .
CDR3: CASIAQGTEAFF
DNA: TGCGCCAGCATTGCTCAGGGCACTGAAGCTTTCTTT

J: TRBJ2-7
size: .
V: TRBV7-9
D: TRBD2
CDR3: CASSFGTSGSKDEQYF
DNA: TGTGCCAGCAGCTTCGGGACTAGCGGGAGTAAGGACGAGCAGTACTTC

J: TRBJ1-2
size: few
V: TRBV5-5
D: .
CDR3: CASSRVNPDGYTF
DNA: TGTGCCAGCAGCCGTGTCAACCCGGATGGCTACACCTTC

J: TRBJ2-1
size: .
V: TRBV5-1
D: .
CDR3: CASSFRSGEDNEQFF
DNA: TGCGCCAGCAGCTTTAGATCAGGGGAAGACAATGAGCAGTTCTTC

J: TRBJ2-5
size: .
V: TRBV7-9
D: .
CDR3: CASSLFTLTGGVEAQYF
DNA: TGTGCCAGCAGCTTATTCACTCTGACCGGCGGAGTTGAGGCCCAGTACTTC

J: TRBJ2-7
size: .
V: TRBV13
D: .
CDR3: CASSLTRGIEQYF
DNA: TGTGCCAGCAGCTTAACTCGCGGAATCGAGCAGTACTTC

J: TRBJ1-1
size: .
V: TRBV5-5
D: TRBD1
CDR3: CASSPWDRLNTEAFF
DNA: TGTGCCAGCAGCCCATGGGACAGGTTGAACACTGAAGCTTTCTTT

J: TRBJ2-2
size: .
V: TRBV10-1
D: .
CDR3: CASSTNTGELFF
DNA: TGCGCCAGCAGTACTAACACCGGGGAGCTGTTTTTT

J: TRBJ1-1
size: .
V: TRBV7-6
D: TRBD1
CDR3: CASSLTPGTDLIF
DNA: TGTGCCAGCAGCTTGACTCCCGGGACAGACCTTATCTTT

J: TRBJ1-3
size: .
V: TRBV28
D: .
CDR3: CASSFPPLTGASGNTIYF
DNA: TGTGCCAGCAGTTTCCCCCCCCTTACAGGAGCCTCTGGAAACACCATATATTTT

J: TRBJ2-7
size: .
V: TRBV28
D: TRBD1
CDR3: CASSLPGQGDEQYF
DNA: TGTGCCAGCAGTCTCCCGGGACAGGGCGACGAGCAGTACTTC

J: TRBJ1-1
size: .
V: TRBV6-4
D: .
CDR3: CASSDYWNTEAFF
DNA: TGTGCCAGCAGTGACTACTGGAACACTGAAGCTTTCTTT

J: TRBJ2-1
size: .
V: TRBV27
D: TRBD2
CDR3: CASSGTSGYNEQFF
DNA: TGTGCCAGCAGCGGGACTAGCGGTTACAATGAGCAGTTCTTC

J: TRBJ2-6
size: .
V: TRBV28
D: .
CDR3: CASSSPGLLSGGANVLTF
DNA: TGTGCCAGCAGTTCACCGGGACTCCTATCGGGTGGGGCCAACGTCCTGACTTTC

J: TRBJ2-7
size: few
V: TRBV5-4
D: TRBD1
CDR3: CASSRQGTSSYEQYF
DNA: TGTGCCAGCAGCCGACAGGGGACGAGCTCCTACGAGCAGTACTTC

J: TRBJ2-5
size: .
V: TRBV29-1
D: .
CDR3: CSVITSLGTQYF
DNA: TGCAGCGTTATCACTAGCTTAGGGACCCAGTACTTC

J: TRBJ2-7
size: .
V: TRBV5-5
D: TRBD1
CDR3: CASSFLPVPGTGLYEQYF
DNA: TGTGCCAGCAGCTTTTTACCCGTCCCTGGGACAGGGCTTTACGAGCAGTACTTC

J: TRBJ2-1
size: .
V: TRBV6-5
D: TRBD1
CDR3: CASRQGSTYNEQFF
DNA: TGTGCCAGCAGACAGGGGTCTACCTACAATGAGCAGTTCTTC

J: TRBJ2-7
size: .
V: TRBV7-8
D: .
CDR3: CASSPRDGGTYEQYF
DNA: TGTGCCAGCAGCCCCCGCGACGGAGGTACCTACGAGCAGTACTTC

J: TRBJ2-1
size: few
V: TRBV27
D: .
CDR3: CASSPRSSYNEQFF
DNA: TGTGCCAGCAGTCCCCGGAGCTCCTACAATGAGCAGTTCTTC

J: TRBJ1-3
size: once
V: TRBV14
D: TRBD1
CDR3: CASTSGTGFSGNTIYF
DNA: TGTGCCAGCACGTCCGGGACAGGGTTCTCTGGAAACACCATATATTTT

J: TRBJ2-5
size: .
V: TRBV5-6
D: TRBD1
CDR3: CASSLVGQGGETQYF
DNA: TGTGCCAGCAGCTTGGTGGGACAGGGAGGAGAGACCCAGTACTTC

J: TRBJ1-3
size: .
V: TRBV6-6
D: .
CDR3: CASISGTTGNTIYF
DNA: TGTGCCAGCATCTCCGGGACAACTGGAAACACCATATATTTT

J: TRBJ2-1
size: .
V: TRBV19
D: TRBD2
CDR3: CASSIPYAGGGFNEQFF
DNA: TGTGCCAGTAGTATCCCCTATGCGGGAGGGGGATTCAATGAGCAGTTCTTC

J: TRBJ1-1
size: .
V: TRBV11-2
D: .
CDR3: CASSLDKEKPGTEAFF
DNA: TGTGCCAGCAGCTTAGATAAGGAGAAGCCCGGCACTGAAGCTTTCTTT

J: TRBJ2-7
size: .
V: TRBV15
D: TRBD1
CDR3: CATSRPGQGPDYEQYF
DNA: TGTGCCACCAGCAGGCCCGGACAGGGGCCGGACTACGAGCAGTACTTC